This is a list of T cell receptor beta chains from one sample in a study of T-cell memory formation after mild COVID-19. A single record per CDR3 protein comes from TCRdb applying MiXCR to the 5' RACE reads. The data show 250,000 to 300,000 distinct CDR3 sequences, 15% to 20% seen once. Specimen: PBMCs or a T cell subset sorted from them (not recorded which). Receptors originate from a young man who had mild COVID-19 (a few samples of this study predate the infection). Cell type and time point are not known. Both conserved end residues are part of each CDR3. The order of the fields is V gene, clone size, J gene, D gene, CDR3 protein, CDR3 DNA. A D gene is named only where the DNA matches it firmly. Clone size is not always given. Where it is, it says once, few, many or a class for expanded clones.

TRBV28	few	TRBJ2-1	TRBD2	CASSYAGGVYNEQFF	TGTGCCAGCAGTTACGCGGGGGGTGTCTACAATGAGCAGTTCTTC
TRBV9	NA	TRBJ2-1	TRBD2	CASSVAGGGAPEQFF	TGTGCCAGCAGCGTGGCTGGCGGGGGGGCCCCTGAGCAGTTCTTC
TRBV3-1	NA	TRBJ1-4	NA	CASSQEGHNEKLFF	TGTGCCAGCAGCCAAGAGGGTCATAATGAAAAACTGTTTTTT
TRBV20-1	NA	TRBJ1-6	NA	CSARAHHKSSRVSNSPLHF	TGCAGTGCTAGAGCCCACCATAAGAGCAGCCGGGTATCGAATTCACCCCTCCACTTT
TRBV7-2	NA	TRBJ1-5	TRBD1	CASSLWSGTGMDQPQHF	TGTGCCAGCAGCTTATGGTCCGGGACAGGGATGGATCAGCCCCAGCATTTT
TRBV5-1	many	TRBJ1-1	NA	CASSLDPTAEAFF	TGCGCCAGCAGCTTGGATCCGACAGCTGAAGCTTTCTTT
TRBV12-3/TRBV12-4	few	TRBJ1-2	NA	CASSLLGTF	TGTGCCAGCAGTTTATTAGGGACCTTC
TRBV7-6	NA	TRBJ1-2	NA	CASSVTGLAAGYTF	TGTGCCAGCAGTGTCACAGGCCTAGCGGCTGGCTACACCTTC
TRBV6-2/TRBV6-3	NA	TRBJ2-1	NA	CASCPTPGATYNEQFF	TGTGCCAGCTGCCCGACGCCGGGGGCCACCTACAATGAGCAGTTCTTC
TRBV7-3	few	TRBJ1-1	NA	CASSLRGTDTEAFF	TGTGCCAGCAGCTTAAGGGGAACGGACACTGAAGCTTTCTTT
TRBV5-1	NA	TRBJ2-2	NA	CASSSGGGTGELFF	TGCGCCAGCAGCTCAGGAGGGGGCACCGGGGAGCTGTTTTTT
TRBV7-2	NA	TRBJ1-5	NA	CASSSSSGQPQHF	TGTGCCAGCAGCTCGTCGAGCGGTCAGCCCCAGCATTTT
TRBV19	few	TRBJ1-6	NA	CASSITGWSSPLHF	TGTGCCAGTAGTATTACAGGGTGGAGTTCACCCCTCCACTTT
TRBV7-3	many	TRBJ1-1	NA	CASSLEGTNTEAFF	TGTGCCAGCAGCTTGGAGGGGACGAACACTGAAGCTTTCTTT
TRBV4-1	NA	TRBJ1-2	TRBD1	CARRPPGQGAGYTF	TGCGCCCGCAGACCACCGGGACAGGGGGCGGGCTACACCTTC
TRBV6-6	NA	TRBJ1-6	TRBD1	CASMYTGVSPLHF	TGTGCCAGCATGTATACAGGGGTTTCACCCCTCCACTTT
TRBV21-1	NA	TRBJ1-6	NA	CASSKSGGNSPLHF	TGTGCCAGCAGCAAATCAGGGGGTAATTCACCCCTCCACTTT
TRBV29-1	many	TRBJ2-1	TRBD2	CSVVTSGYNEQFF	TGCAGCGTTGTGACTAGCGGCTACAATGAGCAGTTCTTC
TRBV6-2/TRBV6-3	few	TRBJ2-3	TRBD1	CASSALTGGRTDTQYF	TGTGCCAGCAGTGCCCTGACAGGGGGGCGCACAGATACGCAGTATTTT
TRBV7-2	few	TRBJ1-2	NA	CASSLGRERGYTF	TGTGCCAGCAGCTTAGGGAGAGAAAGGGGCTACACCTTC
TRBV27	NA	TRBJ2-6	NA	CASSWGVYGANVLTF	TGTGCCAGCAGTTGGGGTGTTTATGGGGCCAACGTCCTGACTTTC
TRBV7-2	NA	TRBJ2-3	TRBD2	CASSFRLAGGSDTQYF	TGTGCCAGCAGCTTCCGACTAGCGGGTGGGTCAGATACGCAGTATTTT
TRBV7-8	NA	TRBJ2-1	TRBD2	CASSLIAGNEQFF	TGTGCCAGCAGCTTAATAGCGGGCAATGAGCAGTTCTTC